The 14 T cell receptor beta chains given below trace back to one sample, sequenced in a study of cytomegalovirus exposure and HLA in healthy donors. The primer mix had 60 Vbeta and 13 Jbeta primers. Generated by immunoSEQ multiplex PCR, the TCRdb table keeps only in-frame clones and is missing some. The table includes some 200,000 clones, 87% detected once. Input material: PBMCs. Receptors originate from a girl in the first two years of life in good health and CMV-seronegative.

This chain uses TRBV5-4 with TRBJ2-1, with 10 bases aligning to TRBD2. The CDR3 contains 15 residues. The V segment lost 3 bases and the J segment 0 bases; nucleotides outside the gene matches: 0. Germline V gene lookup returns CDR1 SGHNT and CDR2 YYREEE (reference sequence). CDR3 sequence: CASSSSGSSYNEQFF. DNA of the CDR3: TGTGCCAGCAGCTCTAGCGGGAGCTCCTACAATGAGCAGTTCTTC.

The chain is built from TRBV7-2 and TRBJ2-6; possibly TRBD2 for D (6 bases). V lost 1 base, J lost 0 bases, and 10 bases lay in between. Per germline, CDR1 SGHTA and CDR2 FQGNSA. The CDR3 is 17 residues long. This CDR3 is CASSLGGLSSGANVLTF. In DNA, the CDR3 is TGTGCCAGCAGCTTAGGGGGACTGAGCTCTGGGGCCAACGTCCTGACTTTC.

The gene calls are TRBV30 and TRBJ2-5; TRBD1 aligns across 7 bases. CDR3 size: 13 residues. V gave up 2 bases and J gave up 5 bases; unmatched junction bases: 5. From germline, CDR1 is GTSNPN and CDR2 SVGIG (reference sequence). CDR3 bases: TGTGCCTGGAGTCTAAACAGGGGTGAGACCCAGTACTTC. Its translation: CAWSLNRGETQYF.

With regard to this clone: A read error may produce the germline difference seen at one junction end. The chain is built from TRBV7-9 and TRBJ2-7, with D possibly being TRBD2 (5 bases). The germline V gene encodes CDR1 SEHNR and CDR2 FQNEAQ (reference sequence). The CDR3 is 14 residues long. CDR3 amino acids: CSSSLANRGYEQYF. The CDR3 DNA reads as TGTTCCAGCAGCTTAGCGAACCGCGGCTACGAGCAGTACTTC.

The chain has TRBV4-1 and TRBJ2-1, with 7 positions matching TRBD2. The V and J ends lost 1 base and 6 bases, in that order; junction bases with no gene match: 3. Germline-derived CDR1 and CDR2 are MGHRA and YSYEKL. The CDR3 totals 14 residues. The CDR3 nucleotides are TGCGCCAGCAGCCAAGGACTAGCCGTCAATGAGCAGTTCTTC. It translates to CASSQGLAVNEQFF.

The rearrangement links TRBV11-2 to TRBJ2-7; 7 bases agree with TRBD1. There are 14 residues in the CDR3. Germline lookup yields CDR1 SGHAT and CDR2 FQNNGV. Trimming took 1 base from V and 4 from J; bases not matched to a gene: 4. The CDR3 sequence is CASSLAGGSYEQYF. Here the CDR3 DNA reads TGTGCCAGCAGCTTAGCAGGGGGATCATACGAGCAGTACTTC.

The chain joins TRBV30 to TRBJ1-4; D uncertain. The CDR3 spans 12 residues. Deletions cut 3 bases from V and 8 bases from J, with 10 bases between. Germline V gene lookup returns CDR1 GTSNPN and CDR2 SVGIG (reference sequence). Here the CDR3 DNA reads TGTGCCTGGAGGTATGTTTTGGAAAAACTGTTTTTT. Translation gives CAWRYVLEKLFF.

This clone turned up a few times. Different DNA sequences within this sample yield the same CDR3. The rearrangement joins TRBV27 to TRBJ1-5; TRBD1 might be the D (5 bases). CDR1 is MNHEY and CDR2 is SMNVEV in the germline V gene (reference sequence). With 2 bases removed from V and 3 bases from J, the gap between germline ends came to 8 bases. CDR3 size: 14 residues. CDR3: CASSLGGSNQPQHF. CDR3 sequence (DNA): TGTGCCAGCAGTTTAGGGGGGTCCAATCAGCCCCAGCATTTT.

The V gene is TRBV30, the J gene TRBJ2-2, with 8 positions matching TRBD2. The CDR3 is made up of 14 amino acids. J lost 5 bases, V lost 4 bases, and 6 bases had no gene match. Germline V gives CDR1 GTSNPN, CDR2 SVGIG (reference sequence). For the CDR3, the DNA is TGTGCCTGGAAGGCGGGGGGAGGGACCGGGGAGCTGTTTTTT. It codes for CAWKAGGGTGELFF.

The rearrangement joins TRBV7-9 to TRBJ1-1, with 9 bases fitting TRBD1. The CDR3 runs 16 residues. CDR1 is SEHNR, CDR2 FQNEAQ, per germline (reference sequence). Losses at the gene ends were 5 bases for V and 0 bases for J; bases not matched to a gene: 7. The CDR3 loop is CASSVDRGLVNTEAFF. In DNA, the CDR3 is TGTGCCAGCAGCGTGGACAGGGGTTTGGTGAACACTGAAGCTTTCTTT. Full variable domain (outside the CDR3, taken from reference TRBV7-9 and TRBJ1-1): DTGVSQNPRHKITKRGQNVTFRCDPISEHNRLYWYRQTLGQGPEFLTYFQNEAQLEKSRLLSDRFSAERPKGSFSTLEIQRTEQGDSAMYLCASSVDRGLVNTEAFFGQGTRLTVV.

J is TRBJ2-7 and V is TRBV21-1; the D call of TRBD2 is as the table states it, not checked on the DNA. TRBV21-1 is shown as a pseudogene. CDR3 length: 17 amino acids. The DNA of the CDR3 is TGTGCCAGCACCCCACTAGCGGGAAACTCAACAGGCCACGAGCAGTACTTC. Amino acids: CASTPLAGNSTGHEQYF.

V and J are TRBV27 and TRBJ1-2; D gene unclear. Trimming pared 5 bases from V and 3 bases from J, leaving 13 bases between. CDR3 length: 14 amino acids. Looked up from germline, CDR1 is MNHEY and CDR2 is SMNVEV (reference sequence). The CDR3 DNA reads TGTGCCAGCAGTACTAGGAGGACTCACTATGGCTACACCTTC. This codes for CASSTRRTHYGYTF.

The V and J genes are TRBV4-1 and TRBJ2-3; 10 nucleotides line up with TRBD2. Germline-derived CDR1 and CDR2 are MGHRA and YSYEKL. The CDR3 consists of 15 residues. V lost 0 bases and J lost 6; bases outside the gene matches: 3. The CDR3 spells CASSQEAGGTDTQYF. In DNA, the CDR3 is TGCGCCAGCAGCCAAGAAGCGGGGGGGACGGATACGCAGTATTTT.

The DNA for the CDR3 is TGTGCCAGCAGTGGCAGACTAGCGGGAGGGTACGAGCAGTACTTC. Translation gives CASSGRLAGGYEQYF. The chain has TRBV6-5 and TRBJ2-7; TRBD2 matches at 14 bases. From germline, CDR1 is MNHEY and CDR2 SVGAGI. The V and J ends lost 5 bases and 4 bases, in that order; junction bases with no gene match: 4. This CDR3 has 15 amino acids.